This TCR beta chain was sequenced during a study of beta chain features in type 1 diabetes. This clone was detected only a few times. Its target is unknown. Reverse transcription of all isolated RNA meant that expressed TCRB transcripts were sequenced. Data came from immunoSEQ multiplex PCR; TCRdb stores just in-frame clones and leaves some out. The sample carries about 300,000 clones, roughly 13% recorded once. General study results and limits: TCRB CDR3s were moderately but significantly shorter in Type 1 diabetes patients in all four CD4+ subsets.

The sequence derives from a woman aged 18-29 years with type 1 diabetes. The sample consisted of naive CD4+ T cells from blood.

As DNA, the CDR3 is TGCGCCAGCAGCTCTTTGAGGGGGGACAGCTCCTACAATGAGCAGTTCTTC. Translation gives CASSSLRGDSSYNEQFF. The chain employs TRBV5-1 and TRBJ2-1; TRBD1 is a possible D gene (7 bases). Trimming cost V 3 bases and J 0 bases, with 16 bases left between them. This CDR3 spans 17 amino acids. Germline lookup yields CDR1 SGHRS and CDR2 YFSETQ.